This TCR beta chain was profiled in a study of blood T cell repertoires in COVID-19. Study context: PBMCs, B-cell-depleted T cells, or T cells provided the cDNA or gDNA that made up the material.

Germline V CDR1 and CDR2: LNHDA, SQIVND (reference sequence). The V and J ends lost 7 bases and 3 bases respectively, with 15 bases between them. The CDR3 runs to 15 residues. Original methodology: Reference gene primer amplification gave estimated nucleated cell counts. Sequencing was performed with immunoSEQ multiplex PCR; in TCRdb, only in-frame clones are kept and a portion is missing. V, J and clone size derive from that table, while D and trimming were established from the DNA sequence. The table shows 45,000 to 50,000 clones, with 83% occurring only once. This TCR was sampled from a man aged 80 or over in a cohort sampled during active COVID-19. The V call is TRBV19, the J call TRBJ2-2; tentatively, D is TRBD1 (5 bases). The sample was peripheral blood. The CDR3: CASTEPGHYTGELFF. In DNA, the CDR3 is TGTGCCAGTACCGAACCCGGACACTACACCGGGGAGCTGTTTTTT.